This TCR beta chain is from a study of T cells expressing NK-cell markers. Study-wide context: It was sorted CD3+CD56+NKG2C+, CD3+CD56+NKG2C- and CD3+CD56-NKG2C+ T cells that supplied the TCR beta repertoires. Among eight sequenced donors, seven carried HCMV seropositivity while one was seronegative. Study conclusions and caveats: These same clonotypes (in several donors) also led the CD3+CD56-NKG2C+ fraction.

TCR beta cDNA was generated via 5'RACE template switching incorporating UMIs. Using the 5' RACE reads, TCRdb records one entry per CDR3 protein without DNA. This sample's clone table lists under 500,000 distinct CDR3 sequences. About this clonotype: Its cognate antigen is unknown.

The CDR3 extends over 15 amino acids. Germline V gene sequence: CDR1 DFQATT, CDR2 SNEGSKA (reference sequence). The chain links TRBV20-1 to TRBJ2-5; no DNA is available, so the TRBD2 call from TCRdb remains unchecked. Sequenced: blood T cells: a sorted CD56 or NKG2C T cell subset, CD4+ or CD8+ T cells, or bulk PBMC T cells (not recorded which). The receptor was isolated from a woman aged 18 to 75 in good health. The CDR3 here is CSVRSGAGVGETQYF.